What follows is one TCR beta chain and its context. Indicated treatment: approximately 18 received Ad26.COV2.S at low or high dose, single or two shots; about five received placebo; per-sample allocation not given. All samples were drawn on day 63, counting from the first vaccine or placebo injection. The CDR3 is 14 amino acids. CDR1 SGHAT and CDR2 FQNNGV come from the germline V gene. The V end lost 3 bases, the J end lost 6 bases, and 13 bases lay between the germline ends. The sample belongs to a study of Ad26.COV2.S vaccination and SARS-CoV-2 variants. Clones were sequenced by immunoSEQ multiplex PCR, and TCRdb holds only the in-frame ones, with some missing. Of around 250,000 clones in the sample, about 89% were seen once.

The sequence was obtained from a person between 18 and 65 years old who received the Ad26.COV2.S COVID-19 vaccine or a placebo. The chain carries TRBV11-2 and TRBJ2-3; TRBD2 might be the D (5 bases). Sequences were derived from peripheral blood, sampled in a trial of Ad26.COV2.S vaccine versus placebo. The CDR3 reads CASSFTSGADTQYF. CDR3 DNA sequence: TGTGCCAGCAGCTTTACCAGCGGCGCCGATACGCAGTATTTT.